This T cell receptor (delta chain) was captured in a study of Vδ1+ human thymocytes. Points from the study as a whole: Highly polyclonal TRG and TRD repertoires with Gaussian CDR3 length distributions appeared in thymus.

Note on this clone: Its antigen is unknown.

RNA was extracted from the cells and then reverse transcribed. CDR3 amplicons came from multiplex PCR with pooled V-gene forward and constant-region reverse primers. TCRdb reanalysed the multiplex PCR reads via CATT. Here the sample spans about 55,000 delta-chain clones, approximately 16% being singletons. Deletions cut 4 bases from V and 3 bases from J, with 21 bases between. Germline V gene data show CDR1 as TSWWSYY and CDR2 as QGS. The CDR3 contains 17 residues. The chain recombines TRDV1 with TRDJ1; D assignment may be TRDD2 or TRDD3 (6 bases each). Material: Vdelta1+ gamma-delta thymocytes from the thymus. This sample's subset: FACS-sorted CD3+ TCRalphabeta- TCRVdelta1+ TCRVdelta2- thymocytes. The source of this sequence is a boy under two years old who had congenital heart surgery. The CDR3 DNA reads TGTGCTCTTGGGGGGACCTTCCCGCCCGCTGGGGCCGATAAACTCATCTTT. The encoded protein is CALGGTFPPAGADKLIF.